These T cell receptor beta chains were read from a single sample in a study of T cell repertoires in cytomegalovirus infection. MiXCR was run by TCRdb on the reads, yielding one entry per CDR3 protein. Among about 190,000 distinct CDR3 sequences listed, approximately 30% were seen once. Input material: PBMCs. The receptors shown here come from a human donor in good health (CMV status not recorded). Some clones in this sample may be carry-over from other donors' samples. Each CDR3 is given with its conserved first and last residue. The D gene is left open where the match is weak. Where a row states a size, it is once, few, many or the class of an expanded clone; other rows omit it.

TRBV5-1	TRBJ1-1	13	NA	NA	CASSLTGIAEAFF	TGCGCCAGCAGCTTGACGGGGATCGCTGAAGCTTTCTTT
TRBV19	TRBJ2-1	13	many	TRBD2	CATSETSANEQFF	TGTGCCACCTCCGAGACTAGCGCTAATGAGCAGTTCTTC
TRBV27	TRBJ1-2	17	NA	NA	CASKRAGGEGLGYGYTF	TGTGCCAGCAAACGCGCCGGCGGCGAGGGTTTAGGGTATGGCTACACCTTC
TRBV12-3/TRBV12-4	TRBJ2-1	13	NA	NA	CASSSHREGEQFF	TGTGCCAGCAGTTCCCACAGGGAGGGGGAGCAGTTCTTC
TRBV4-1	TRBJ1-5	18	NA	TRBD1	CASSQEPVGQGGIQPQHF	TGCGCCAGCAGCCAAGAGCCTGTAGGACAGGGGGGGATTCAGCCCCAGCATTTT
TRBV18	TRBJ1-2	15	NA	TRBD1	CASSPTNRGSYGYTF	TGTGCCAGCTCACCAACTAACAGGGGCTCCTATGGCTACACCTTC
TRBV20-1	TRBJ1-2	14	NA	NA	CSASVGNVLDGYTF	TGCAGTGCTAGTGTGGGTAACGTACTGGATGGCTACACCTTC
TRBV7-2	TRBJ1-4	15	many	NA	CASSYSSGGNEKLFF	TGTGCCAGCAGCTACTCTTCCGGAGGGAATGAAAAACTGTTTTTT
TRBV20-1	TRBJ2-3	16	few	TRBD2	CSPSSVAGGQTDTQYF	TGCAGTCCATCTTCTGTAGCGGGGGGGCAGACAGATACGCAGTATTTT
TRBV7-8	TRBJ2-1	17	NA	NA	CASSLVGGSTNNNEQFF	TGTGCCAGCAGCTTAGTAGGCGGGTCCACCAATAACAATGAGCAGTTCTTC
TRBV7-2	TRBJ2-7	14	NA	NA	CASSGLDTAYEQYF	TGTGCCAGCAGCGGCCTGGACACCGCCTACGAGCAGTACTTC
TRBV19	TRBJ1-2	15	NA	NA	CASSGRLTVNYGYTF	TGTGCCAGTAGTGGGCGGTTGACAGTGAACTATGGCTACACCTTC
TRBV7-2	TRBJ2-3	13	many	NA	CASSPDSGDTQYF	TGTGCCAGCAGCCCAGACTCTGGAGATACGCAGTATTTT
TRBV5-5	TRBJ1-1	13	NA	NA	CASSLVGKSEAFF	TGTGCCAGCAGCTTGGTTGGGAAATCTGAAGCTTTCTTT
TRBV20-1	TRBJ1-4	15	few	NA	CSASNPRGANEKLFF	TGCAGTGCTAGTAACCCCCGAGGGGCCAATGAAAAACTGTTTTTT
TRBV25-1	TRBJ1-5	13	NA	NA	CASQEGSNQPQHF	TGTGCCAGTCAGGAAGGCAGCAATCAGCCCCAGCATTTT
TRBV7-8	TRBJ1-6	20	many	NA	CASSIYRTLSGTEKKTPLHF	TGTGCCAGCAGCATCTACCGGACACTATCCGGGACTGAAAAAAAGACACCCCTCCACTTT
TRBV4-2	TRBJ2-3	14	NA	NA	CASSQAPRADTQYF	TGTGCCAGCAGCCAGGCCCCTAGGGCAGATACGCAGTATTTT
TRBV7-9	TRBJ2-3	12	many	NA	CASSLVSDTQYF	TGTGCCAGCAGCTTGGTCTCCGATACGCAGTATTTT
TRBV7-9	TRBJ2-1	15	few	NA	CASSPPQGGKRRQFF	TGTGCCAGCAGCCCCCCACAGGGAGGGAAGAGGCGGCAGTTCTTC
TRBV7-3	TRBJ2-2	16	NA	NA	CASSVTGTRPDRELFF	TGTGCCAGCAGCGTAACAGGGACCCGGCCCGACCGGGAGCTGTTTTTT
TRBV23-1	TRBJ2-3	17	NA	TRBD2	CASSPGLAGPAGDTQYF	TGCGCCAGCAGTCCTGGACTAGCGGGGCCTGCGGGAGATACGCAGTATTTT
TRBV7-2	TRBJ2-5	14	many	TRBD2	CASSPGTKQETQYF	TGTGCCAGCAGCCCGGGGACTAAACAAGAGACCCAGTACTTC
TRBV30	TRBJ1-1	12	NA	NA	CAWNDGNTEAFF	TGTGCCTGGAATGACGGGAACACTGAAGCTTTCTTT
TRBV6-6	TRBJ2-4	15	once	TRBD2	CASTPGGLAKNIQYF	TGTGCCAGCACCCCGGGGGGGCTAGCCAAAAACATTCAGTACTTC
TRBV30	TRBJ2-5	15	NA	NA	CAWSVPATLPETQYF	TGTGCCTGGAGTGTACCGGCCACCCTCCCAGAGACCCAGTACTTC
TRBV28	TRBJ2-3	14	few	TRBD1	CASSLQGGADTQYF	TGTGCCAGCAGTCTACAGGGGGGTGCAGATACGCAGTATTTT
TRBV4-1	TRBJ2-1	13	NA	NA	CASSQDGDFEQFF	TGCGCCAGCAGCCAAGATGGGGATTTTGAGCAGTTCTTC
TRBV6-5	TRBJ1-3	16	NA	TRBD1	CASSFLPRQGANTIYF	TGTGCCAGCAGTTTCCTTCCGCGACAGGGGGCGAACACCATATATTTT
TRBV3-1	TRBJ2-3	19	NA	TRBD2	CASSLGGTSGGDATDTQYF	TGTGCCAGCAGCCTCGGAGGGACTAGCGGGGGGGATGCCACAGATACGCAGTATTTT
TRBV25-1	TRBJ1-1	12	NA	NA	CASSESNTEAFF	TGTGCCAGCAGTGAATCGAACACTGAAGCTTTCTTT
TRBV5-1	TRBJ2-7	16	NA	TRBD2	CASSLFATRTSNEQYF	TGCGCCAGCAGTCTATTCGCAACTCGGACTAGCAACGAGCAGTACTTC
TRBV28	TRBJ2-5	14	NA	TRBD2	CASSLTSGRETQYF	TGTGCCAGCAGTTTAACTAGCGGGAGGGAGACCCAGTACTTC
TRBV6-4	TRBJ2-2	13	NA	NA	CASQDLVTGELFF	TGTGCCAGCCAAGACCTGGTCACCGGGGAGCTGTTTTTT
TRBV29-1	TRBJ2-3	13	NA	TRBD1	CSSRQGSTDTQYF	TGCAGCTCTAGACAGGGCAGCACAGATACGCAGTATTTT
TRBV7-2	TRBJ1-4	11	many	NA	CASSFNEKLFF	TGTGCCAGCAGCTTTAATGAAAAACTGTTTTTT
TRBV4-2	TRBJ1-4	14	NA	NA	CASSPDRRQEKLFF	TGTGCCAGCAGCCCCGACAGGCGACAGGAAAAACTGTTTTTT
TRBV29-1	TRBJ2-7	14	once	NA	CSVAWGEGPYEQYF	TGCAGCGTTGCCTGGGGGGAAGGCCCCTACGAGCAGTACTTC
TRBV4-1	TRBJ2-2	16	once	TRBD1	CASSPTTGANTGELFF	TGCGCCAGCAGCCCCACCACAGGGGCGAACACCGGGGAGCTGTTTTTT
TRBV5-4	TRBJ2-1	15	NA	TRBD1	CASSSPGTGYNEQFF	TGTGCCAGCAGCTCCCCCGGGACAGGTTACAATGAGCAGTTCTTC
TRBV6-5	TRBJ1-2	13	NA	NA	CASSRGAGYGYTF	TGTGCCAGCAGTCGAGGGGCGGGCTATGGCTACACCTTC
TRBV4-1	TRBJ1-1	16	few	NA	CASSQVPRALNTEAFF	TGCGCCAGCAGCCAAGTGCCCAGGGCCCTGAACACTGAAGCTTTCTTT
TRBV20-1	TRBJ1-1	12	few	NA	CSVSGGNTEAFF	TGCAGTGTCTCTGGGGGTAACACTGAAGCTTTCTTT
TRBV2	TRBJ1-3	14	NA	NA	CASSPGTSGNTIYF	TGTGCCAGCAGTCCAGGAACCTCTGGAAACACCATATATTTT
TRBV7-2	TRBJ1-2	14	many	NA	CASSLGQLHYGYTF	TGTGCCAGCAGCTTAGGACAGCTTCACTATGGCTACACCTTC
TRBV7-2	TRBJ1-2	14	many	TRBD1	CASSTDRGERGYTF	TGTGCCAGCAGCACGGACAGGGGAGAGCGGGGCTACACCTTC
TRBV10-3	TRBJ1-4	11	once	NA	CAISDSRKLFF	TGTGCCATCAGTGACTCCAGGAAACTGTTTTTT
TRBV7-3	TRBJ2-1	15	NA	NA	CASSFTGQTTHEQFF	TGTGCCAGCAGCTTTACGGGACAAACCACCCATGAGCAGTTCTTC
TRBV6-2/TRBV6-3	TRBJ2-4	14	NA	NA	CASSYSLLERFQYF	TGTGCCAGCAGTTACTCTCTGCTTGAACGGTTTCAGTACTTC
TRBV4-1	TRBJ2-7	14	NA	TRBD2	CASSQGGGASEQYF	TGCGCCAGCAGCCAAGGGGGAGGGGCCAGCGAGCAGTACTTC
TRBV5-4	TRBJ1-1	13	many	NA	CASSLVRNTEAFF	TGTGCCAGCAGCTTAGTCAGGAACACTGAAGCTTTCTTT
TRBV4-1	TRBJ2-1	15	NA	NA	CASSQDPGHGNEQFF	TGCGCCAGCAGCCAAGATCCCGGACACGGGAATGAGCAGTTCTTC
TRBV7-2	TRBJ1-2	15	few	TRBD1	CASSPRTGGHYGYTF	TGTGCCAGCAGCCCGAGGACAGGGGGTCACTATGGCTACACCTTC
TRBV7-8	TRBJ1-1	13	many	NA	CASSLLKGVEAFF	TGTGCCAGCAGCCTCCTCAAAGGGGTTGAAGCTTTCTTT
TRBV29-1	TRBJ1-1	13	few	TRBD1	CSVSQGERAEAFF	TGCAGCGTTAGTCAGGGGGAGAGGGCTGAAGCTTTCTTT
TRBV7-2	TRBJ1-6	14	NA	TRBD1	CASSMTGSNSPLHF	TGTGCCAGCAGCATGACAGGGAGTAATTCACCCCTCCACTTT
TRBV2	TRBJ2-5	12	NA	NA	CASRRGTETQYF	TGTGCCAGCAGAAGGGGGACTGAGACCCAGTACTTC
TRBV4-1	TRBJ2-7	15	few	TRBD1	CASIPPDRVSYEQYF	TGCGCCAGCATCCCACCGGACAGGGTGTCCTACGAGCAGTACTTC